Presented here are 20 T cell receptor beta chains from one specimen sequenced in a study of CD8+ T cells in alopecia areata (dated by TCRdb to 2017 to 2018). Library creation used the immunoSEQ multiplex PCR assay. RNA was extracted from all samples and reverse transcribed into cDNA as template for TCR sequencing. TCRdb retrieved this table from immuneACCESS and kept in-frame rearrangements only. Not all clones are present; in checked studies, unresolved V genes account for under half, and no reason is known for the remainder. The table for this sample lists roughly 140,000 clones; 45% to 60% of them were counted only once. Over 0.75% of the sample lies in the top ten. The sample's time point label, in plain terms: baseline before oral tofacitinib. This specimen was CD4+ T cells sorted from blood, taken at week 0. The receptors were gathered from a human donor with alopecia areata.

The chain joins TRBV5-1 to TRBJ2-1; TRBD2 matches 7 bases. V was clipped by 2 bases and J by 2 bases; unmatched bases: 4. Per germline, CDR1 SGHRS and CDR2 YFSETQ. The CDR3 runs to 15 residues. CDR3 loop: CASSFGGSAYNEQFF. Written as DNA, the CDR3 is TGCGCCAGCAGCTTTGGCGGGAGCGCCTACAATGAGCAGTTCTTC.

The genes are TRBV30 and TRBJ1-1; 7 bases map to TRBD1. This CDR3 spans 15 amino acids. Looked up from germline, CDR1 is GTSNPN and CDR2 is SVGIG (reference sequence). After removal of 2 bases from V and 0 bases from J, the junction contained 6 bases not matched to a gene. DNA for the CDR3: TGTGCCTGGAGTCCCCAGGGGGGCCTGAACACTGAAGCTTTCTTT. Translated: CAWSPQGGLNTEAFF.

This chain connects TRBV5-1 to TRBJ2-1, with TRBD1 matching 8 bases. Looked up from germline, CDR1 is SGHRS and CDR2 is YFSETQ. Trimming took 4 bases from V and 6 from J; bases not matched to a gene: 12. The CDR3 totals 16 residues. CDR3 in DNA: TGCGCCAGCAGCGCCTCCTCCGGCACAGGGGGCAATGAGCAGTTCTTC. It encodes CASSASSGTGGNEQFF.

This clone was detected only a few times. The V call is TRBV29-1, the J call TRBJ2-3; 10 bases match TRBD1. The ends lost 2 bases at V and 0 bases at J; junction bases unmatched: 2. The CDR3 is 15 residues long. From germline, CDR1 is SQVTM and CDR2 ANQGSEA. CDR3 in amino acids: CSVERTGGSTDTQYF. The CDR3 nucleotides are TGCAGCGTTGAAAGGACAGGGGGGAGCACAGATACGCAGTATTTT.

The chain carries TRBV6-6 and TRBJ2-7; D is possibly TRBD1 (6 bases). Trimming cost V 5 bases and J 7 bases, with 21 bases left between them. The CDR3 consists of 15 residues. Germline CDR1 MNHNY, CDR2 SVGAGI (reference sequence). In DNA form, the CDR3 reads TGTGCCAGCAGTCCGCGGCAGGGGAATGGGCTGGAGCAGTACTTC. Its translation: CASSPRQGNGLEQYF.

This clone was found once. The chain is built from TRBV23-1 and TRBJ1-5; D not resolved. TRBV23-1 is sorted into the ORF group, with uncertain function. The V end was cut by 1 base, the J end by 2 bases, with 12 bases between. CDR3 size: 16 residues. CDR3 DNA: TGCGCCAGCAGTCAATATCCGGGGTCCGGCAATCAGCCCCAGCATTTT. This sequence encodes CASSQYPGSGNQPQHF.

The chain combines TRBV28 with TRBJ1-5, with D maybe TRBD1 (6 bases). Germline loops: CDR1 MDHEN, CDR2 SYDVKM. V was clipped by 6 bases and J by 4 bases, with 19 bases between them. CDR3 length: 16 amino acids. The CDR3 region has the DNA TGTGCCAGCAGCTCAAGACCCCAAGGGGGGAATCAGCCCCAGCATTTT. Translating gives CASSSRPQGGNQPQHF.

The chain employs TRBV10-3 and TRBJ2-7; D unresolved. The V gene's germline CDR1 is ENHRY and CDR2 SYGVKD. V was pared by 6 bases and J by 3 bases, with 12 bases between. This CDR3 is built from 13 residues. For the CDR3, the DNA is TGTGCCATCAGAAGGGCTCAAGGCTACGAGCAGTACTTC. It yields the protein CAIRRAQGYEQYF.

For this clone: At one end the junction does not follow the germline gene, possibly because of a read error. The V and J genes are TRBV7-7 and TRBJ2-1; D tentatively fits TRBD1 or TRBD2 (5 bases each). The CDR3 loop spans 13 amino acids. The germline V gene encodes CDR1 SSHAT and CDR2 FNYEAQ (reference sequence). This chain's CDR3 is CASSWGRYNEQFF. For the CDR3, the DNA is TGTGCTAGCAGCTGGGGACGCTACAATGAGCAGTTCTTC. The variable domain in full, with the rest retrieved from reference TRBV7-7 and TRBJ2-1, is GAGVSQSPRYKVTKRGQDVTLRCDPISSHATLYWYQQALGQGPEFLTYFNYEAQPDKSGLPSDRFSAERPEGSISTLTIQRTEQRDSAMYRCASSWGRYNEQFFGPGTRLTVL.

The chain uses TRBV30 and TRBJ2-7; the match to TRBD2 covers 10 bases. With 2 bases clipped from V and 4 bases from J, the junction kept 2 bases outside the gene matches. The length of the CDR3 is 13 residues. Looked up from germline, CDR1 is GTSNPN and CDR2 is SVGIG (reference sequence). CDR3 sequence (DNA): TGTGCCTGGAGTCCGGGACTAGCGTACGAGCAGTACTTC. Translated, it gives CAWSPGLAYEQYF.

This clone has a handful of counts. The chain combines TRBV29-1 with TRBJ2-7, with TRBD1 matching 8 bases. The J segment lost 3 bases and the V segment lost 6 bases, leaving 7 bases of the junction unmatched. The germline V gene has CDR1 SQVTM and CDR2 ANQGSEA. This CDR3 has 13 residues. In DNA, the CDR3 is TGCAGCGTCACCGGGACAGGACTCTACGAGCAGTACTTC. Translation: CSVTGTGLYEQYF.

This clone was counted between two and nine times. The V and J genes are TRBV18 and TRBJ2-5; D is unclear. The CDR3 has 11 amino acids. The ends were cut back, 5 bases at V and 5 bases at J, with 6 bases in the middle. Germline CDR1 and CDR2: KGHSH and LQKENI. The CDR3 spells CASSVEETQYF. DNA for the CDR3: TGTGCCAGCTCAGTCGAGGAGACCCAGTACTTC.

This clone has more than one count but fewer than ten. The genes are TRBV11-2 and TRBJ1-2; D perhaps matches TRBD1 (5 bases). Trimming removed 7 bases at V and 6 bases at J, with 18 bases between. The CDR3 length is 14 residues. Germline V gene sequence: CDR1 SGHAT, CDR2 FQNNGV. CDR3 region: CASTPGEGRNGYTF. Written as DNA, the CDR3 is TGTGCCAGCACCCCTGGGGAGGGGAGAAATGGCTACACCTTC.

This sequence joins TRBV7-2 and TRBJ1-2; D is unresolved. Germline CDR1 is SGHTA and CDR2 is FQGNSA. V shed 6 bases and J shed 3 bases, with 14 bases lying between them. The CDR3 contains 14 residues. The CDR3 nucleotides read TGTGCCAGCAGTAAATTCGGTTCCGACTATGGCTACACCTTC. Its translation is CASSKFGSDYGYTF.

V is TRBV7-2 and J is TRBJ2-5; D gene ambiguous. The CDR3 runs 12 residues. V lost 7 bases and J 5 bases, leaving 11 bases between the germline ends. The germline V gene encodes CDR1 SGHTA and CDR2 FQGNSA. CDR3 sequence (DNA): TGTGCCAGCACGACTCCGCCGGAGACCCAGTACTTC. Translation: CASTTPPETQYF.

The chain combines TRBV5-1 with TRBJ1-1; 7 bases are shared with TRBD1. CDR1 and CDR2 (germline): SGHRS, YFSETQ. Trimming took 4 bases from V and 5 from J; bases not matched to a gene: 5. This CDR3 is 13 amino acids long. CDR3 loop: CASSLTGRTEAFF. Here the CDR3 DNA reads TGCGCCAGCAGCCTGACAGGGAGGACTGAAGCTTTCTTT.

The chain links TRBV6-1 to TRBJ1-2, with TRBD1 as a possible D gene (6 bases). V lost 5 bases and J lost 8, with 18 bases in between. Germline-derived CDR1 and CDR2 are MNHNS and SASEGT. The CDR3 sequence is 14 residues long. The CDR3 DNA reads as TGTGCCAGCAGTCCACCCACAGGGTCTTTAGGCTACACCTTC. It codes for CASSPPTGSLGYTF.

The CDR3 bases are TGTGCCTGGAGTTACCGAGGGCAGGAGACCCAGTACTTC. It codes for CAWSYRGQETQYF. The chain combines TRBV30 with TRBJ2-5; TRBD2 might be the D (5 bases). In germline, CDR1 is GTSNPN, CDR2 SVGIG (reference sequence). This CDR3 spans 13 amino acids. V lost 2 bases and J lost 5, with 12 bases in between.

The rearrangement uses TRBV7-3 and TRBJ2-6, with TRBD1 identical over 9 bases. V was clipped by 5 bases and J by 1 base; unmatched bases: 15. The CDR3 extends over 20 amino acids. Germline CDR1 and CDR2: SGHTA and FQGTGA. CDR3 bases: TGTGCCAGCAGCCCTAAGGCCCCGGGACAGGGCATGTCTGGGGCCAACGTCCTGACTTTC. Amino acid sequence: CASSPKAPGQGMSGANVLTF.

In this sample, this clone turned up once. The CDR3 is CASSHKGQGPTDTQYF. CDR3 in DNA: TGCGCCAGCAGCCACAAGGGACAGGGGCCCACAGATACGCAGTATTTT. This chain joins TRBV5-1 and TRBJ2-3; 10 bases agree with TRBD1. Looked up from germline, CDR1 is SGHRS and CDR2 is YFSETQ. This CDR3 spans 16 amino acids. V trimming: 4 bases; J trimming: 2 bases; junction bases outside the gene matches: 7.